The next 16 T cell receptor beta chains were all read from a single sample in a study of cytomegalovirus exposure and HLA in healthy donors. PCR used 60 Vbeta primers and 13 Jbeta primers. Clones were read by immunoSEQ multiplex PCR, and TCRdb kept only the in-frame ones, dropping some. The sample shows about 130,000 clones, about two thirds of them seen only once. Sequencing was done on a sample of PBMCs. The receptors here all came from a woman aged 35 to 49 in good health and CMV-seronegative.

V and J are TRBV5-1 and TRBJ2-5; D ambiguous. CDR1 is SGHRS, CDR2 YFSETQ, per germline. CDR3 length: 16 residues. V dropped 4 bases and J dropped 3 bases, with 19 bases sitting between them. The chain's CDR3 is CASSLFSPSVKETQYF. CDR3 bases: TGCGCCAGCAGCCTCTTCTCTCCGAGTGTTAAAGAGACCCAGTACTTC. Full variable domain (rest looked up from reference TRBV5-1 and TRBJ2-5): KAGVTQTPRYLIKTRGQQVTLSCSPISGHRSVSWYQQTPGQGLQFLFEYFSETQRNKGNFPGRFSGRQFSNSRSEMNVSTLELGDSALYLCASSLFSPSVKETQYFGPGTRLLVL.

J is TRBJ1-6 and V is TRBV5-4, with D possibly TRBD1 on 6 matching bases. Trimming shortened V by 3 bases and J by 7 bases, and 14 bases separated the two germline ends. The germline V gene has CDR1 SGHNT and CDR2 YYREEE (reference sequence). This CDR3 has 15 residues. The CDR3 reads CASSWGTTGNSPLHF. DNA for the CDR3: TGTGCCAGCAGCTGGGGGACAACGGGAAATTCACCCCTCCACTTT.

The V call is TRBV7-3, the J call TRBJ2-7; D is possibly TRBD2 (5 bases). This CDR3 spans 13 amino acids. Trimming took off 5 bases at V and 7 bases at J, with 15 bases between the two ends. Germline V gene data show CDR1 as SGHTA and CDR2 as FQGTGA. CDR3 sequence: CASSPPGGREQYF. CDR3 sequence (DNA): TGTGCCAGCAGCCCTCCGGGCGGGCGGGAGCAGTACTTC.

The rearrangement links TRBV6-1 to TRBJ2-3; 9 bases map to TRBD1. The CDR3 loop spans 15 amino acids. Germline V gene sequence: CDR1 MNHNS, CDR2 SASEGT. V lost 5 bases and J lost 5; bases outside the gene matches: 8. The CDR3 DNA reads as TGTGCCAGCAGTTCAGGGGGACAGGGATTAGATACGCAGTATTTT. Amino acids: CASSSGGQGLDTQYF.

V usage is TRBV30 and J usage is TRBJ1-3; 9 bases map to TRBD1. Germline V gene lookup returns CDR1 GTSNPN and CDR2 SVGIG (reference sequence). J was trimmed by 6 bases and V by 5 bases; bases with no gene match: 2. CDR3 length: 12 residues. CDR3 sequence (DNA): TGTGCCTGGGGGACAGGGCCAAACACCATATATTTT. This sequence encodes CAWGTGPNTIYF.

This chain links TRBV5-1 with TRBJ2-1, with D perhaps matching TRBD2 (6 bases). Trimming took off 2 bases at V and 8 bases at J, with 17 bases between the two ends. In germline, CDR1 is SGHRS, CDR2 YFSETQ. This CDR3 comprises 15 residues. The DNA for the CDR3 is TGCGCCAGCAGCTTAAAAGACGGGACTGAACATGAGCAGTTCTTC. Amino acids: CASSLKDGTEHEQFF.

V is TRBV7-3 and J is TRBJ2-5, with TRBD1 matching over 7 bases. Trimming at V came to 5 bases and at J to 6 bases, leaving 6 bases not matched to a gene. This CDR3 has 13 residues. CDR1 SGHTA and CDR2 FQGTGA come from the germline V gene. Here the CDR3 reads CASSQGVGQTQYF. The CDR3 coding sequence is TGTGCCAGCAGCCAGGGGGTCGGGCAGACCCAGTACTTC.

In nucleotides, the CDR3 is TGTGCCAGCAGCTTAACCGGGCGAACGGGGGGGCGGGGAGATACGCAGTATTTT. Protein: CASSLTGRTGGRGDTQYF. J is TRBJ2-3 and V is TRBV7-3, with 8 bases aligning to TRBD2. Germline CDR1 reads SGHTA; CDR2 reads FQGTGA. The CDR3 has 18 residues. The V gene end was trimmed by 0 bases and the J gene end by 5 bases; junction bases not matched to a gene: 13.

This clone was seen once. The chain uses TRBV21-1 and TRBJ2-7; the D call TRBD1 from the table was never checked on the DNA. TRBV21-1 has pseudogene status. The CDR3 is 14 amino acids. In DNA, the CDR3 is TGTGCCAGCAGCATCGGACACATCTCCTACGAGCAGTACTTC. It specifies CASSIGHISYEQYF.

The CDR3 loop is CASSLALLAGEGEQFF. As DNA, the CDR3 is TGTGCCAGCAGCTTAGCCCTACTAGCGGGGGAAGGTGAGCAGTTCTTC. This chain joins TRBV11-2 and TRBJ2-1; 11 bases match TRBD2. The CDR3 extends over 16 amino acids. V was clipped by 1 base and J by 9 bases; unmatched bases: 8. Per germline, CDR1 SGHAT and CDR2 FQNNGV.

This clone occurred a few times. This rearrangement joins TRBV4-1 to TRBJ1-1, with 7 positions matching TRBD1. V shed 4 bases and J 1 base; nucleotides not matched to a gene: 9. Per the germline V gene, CDR1 is MGHRA and CDR2 is YSYEKL. The CDR3 is 16 residues long. The CDR3 reads CASSPRTGRANTEAFF. The CDR3 region has the DNA TGCGCCAGCAGCCCACGGACAGGAAGGGCGAACACTGAAGCTTTCTTT.

The chain uses TRBV19 and TRBJ1-5, with D maybe TRBD1 (6 bases). There are 16 residues in the CDR3. From germline, CDR1 is LNHDA and CDR2 SQIVND (reference sequence). V was clipped by 8 bases and J by 3 bases, with 20 bases between them. In nucleotides, the CDR3 is TGTGCCAGTCACATGGTGGGCGGACAGTCCAATCAGCCCCAGCATTTT. Protein sequence: CASHMVGGQSNQPQHF.

The rearrangement joins TRBV7-2 to TRBJ1-6, with D perhaps TRBD1 (5 bases). V was cut by 5 bases and J by 7 bases, with 15 bases left in between. The CDR3 consists of 15 residues. Germline CDR1 SGHTA, CDR2 FQGNSA. CDR3 in DNA: TGTGCCAGCAGCACAGGTGGGGCCAACAATTCACCCCTCCACTTT. Translating gives CASSTGGANNSPLHF.

This rearrangement joins TRBV5-1 to TRBJ1-2; the match to TRBD1 covers 7 bases. CDR1 and CDR2 (germline): SGHRS, YFSETQ. V trimming: 4 bases; J trimming: 6 bases; junction bases outside the gene matches: 15. The CDR3 consists of 16 residues. CDR3 protein: CASSLGQEPRFDGYTF. The CDR3 DNA reads TGCGCCAGCAGCCTCGGACAGGAGCCCCGTTTTGATGGCTACACCTTC.

The V gene is TRBV5-8, the J gene TRBJ1-2; no clear D. The CDR3 spans 14 residues. V was clipped by 1 base and J by 5 bases, with 12 bases between them. Germline V gene lookup returns CDR1 SGHTS and CDR2 YDEGEE. The CDR3 region has the DNA TGTGCCAGCAGCTTGATAACGGCCGGGTATGGCTACACCTTC. It is translated as CASSLITAGYGYTF.

In its sample, this clone was seen a few times. The rearrangement uses TRBV5-1 and TRBJ2-7, with 7 nucleotides matching TRBD1. There are 16 residues in the CDR3. J lost 4 bases, V lost 0 bases, and 10 bases had no gene match. CDR1 and CDR2 from the germline V gene are SGHRS and YFSETQ. The DNA of the CDR3 is TGCGCCAGCAGCTTGGCCTTGTTGGGACAGCCTTACGAGCAGTACTTC. Translated, it gives CASSLALLGQPYEQYF.